This T cell receptor (beta chain) appears in the sequencing data of a study of blood T cell repertoires in COVID-19. Across the study: PBMCs, B-cell-depleted T cells, or T cells were the source of the cDNA or gDNA that made up the material.

Libraries were prepared by immunoSEQ multiplex PCR; TCRdb keeps only in-frame clonotypes and omits some of them. Of more than 200,000 clones in the sample, 80% to 85% were seen once. Germline CDR1 and CDR2: SGDLS and YYNGEE. V dropped 2 bases and J dropped 2 bases, with 14 bases sitting between them. The CDR3 spans 16 residues. The table lists this clone with a few counts. Sequenced sample: peripheral blood. The chain uses TRBV9 and TRBJ1-3; the D gene is possibly TRBD1 (6 bases). This clonotype was sampled from a woman older than 75 with COVID-19, enrolled during active disease. The CDR3: CASSVDTGRPGNTIYF. CDR3 nucleotide sequence: TGTGCCAGCAGCGTTGATACAGGGCGTCCTGGAAACACCATATATTTT.